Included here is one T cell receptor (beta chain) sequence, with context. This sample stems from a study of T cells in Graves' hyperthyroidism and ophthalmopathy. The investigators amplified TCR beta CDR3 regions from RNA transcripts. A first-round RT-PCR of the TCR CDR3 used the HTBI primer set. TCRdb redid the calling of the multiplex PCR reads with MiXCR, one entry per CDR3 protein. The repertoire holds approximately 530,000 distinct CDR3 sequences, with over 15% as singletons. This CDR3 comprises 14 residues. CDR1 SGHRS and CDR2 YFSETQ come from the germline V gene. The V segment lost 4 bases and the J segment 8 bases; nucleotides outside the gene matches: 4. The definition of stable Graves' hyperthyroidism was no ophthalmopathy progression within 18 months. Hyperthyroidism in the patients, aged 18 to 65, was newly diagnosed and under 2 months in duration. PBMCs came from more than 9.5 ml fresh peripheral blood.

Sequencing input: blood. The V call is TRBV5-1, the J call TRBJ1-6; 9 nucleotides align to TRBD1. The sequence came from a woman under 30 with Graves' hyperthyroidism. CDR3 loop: CASSQDRGYSPLHF. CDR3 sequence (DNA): TGCGCCAGCAGCCAGGACAGGGGATATTCACCCCTCCACTTT.